One sample yielded the 5 T cell receptor beta chains listed below, sequenced in a study of vaccination effects on CD4 cells after COVID-19. TCRdb's table, derived via immunoSEQ multiplex PCR, lists solely in-frame clones and lacks some. The sample contains 60,000 to 75,000 clones, around 72% of which appear only once. Antigens of these TCRs are unknown. Sequencing was preceded by expansion of antigen-specific CD4+ T cells with viral peptide pools in the ViraFEST assay. It was after approximately 11 days of culture that CD4+ T cells were isolated. Confirmation by PCR established that the person had SARS-CoV-2 infection between March and December 2020. This specimen consisted of CD4+ T cells from PBMCs cultured with HIV peptides, obtained before COVID-19 vaccination. Subset of the sample: HIV-1 Nef peptide pool negative control/reference culture. The receptors derive from a human donor who had a prior SARS-CoV-2 infection.

The chain recombines TRBV27 with TRBJ2-1; TRBD2 matches at 11 bases. V lost 6 bases to trimming and J lost 6 bases; unmatched junction nucleotides: 4. The V gene's germline CDR1 is MNHEY and CDR2 SMNVEV (reference sequence). The CDR3 has 14 residues. The CDR3 DNA sequence: TGTGCCAGCAGATTAGCGGGGGGGGCCAATGAGCAGTTCTTC. This sequence encodes CASRLAGGANEQFF.

The CDR3 protein is CASSQDVLTDTQYF. CDR3 in DNA: TGCGCCAGCAGCCAAGATGTCCTCACAGATACGCAGTATTTT. The rearrangement uses TRBV4-1 and TRBJ2-3, with D unclear. The CDR3 totals 14 residues. The germline V gene has CDR1 MGHRA and CDR2 YSYEKL. The V gene lost 0 bases and the J gene lost 2 bases, with 6 bases spanning the gap.

CDR3 nucleotides: TGTGCCTGGAGCATCGGGCTAGCGGGAATATACGAGCAGTACTTC. This encodes CAWSIGLAGIYEQYF. The rearrangement uses TRBV30 and TRBJ2-7, with 9 bases that match TRBD2. CDR1 and CDR2 from the germline V gene are GTSNPN and SVGIG (reference sequence). V trimming: 3 bases; J trimming: 4 bases; junction bases outside the gene matches: 10. The CDR3 totals 15 residues.

This chain links TRBV29-1 with TRBJ2-5; possibly TRBD2 for D (5 bases). CDR1 is SQVTM and CDR2 is ANQGSEA in the germline V gene. This CDR3 region has 12 residues. Trimming stripped 7 bases from V and 3 bases from J, with 12 bases between. CDR3 sequence: CSAFTSEETQYF. The CDR3 nucleotides are TGCAGCGCCTTTACTAGTGAAGAGACCCAGTACTTC.

The gene calls are TRBV5-5 and TRBJ2-6; D possibly corresponds to TRBD2 (5 bases). The length of the CDR3 is 16 residues. CDR1 and CDR2 (germline): SGHKS, YYEKEE (reference sequence). Trimming pared 4 bases from V and 4 bases from J, leaving 15 bases between. CDR3 sequence: CASSPTGSTGANVLTF. The CDR3 coding sequence is TGTGCCAGCAGCCCCACGGGGTCAACGGGGGCCAACGTCCTGACTTTC.